The 5 T cell receptor beta chains presented below share a single source sample, sequenced in a study of PD-1 blockade in classical Hodgkin lymphoma. Here immunoSEQ multiplex PCR was the method, and the copy in TCRdb shows in-frame clones only, minus some. The table has 35,000 to 45,000 clones, approximately 64% seen once. Every patient had relapsed following autologous stem cell transplantation, and cohorts differed in brentuximab vedotin exposure. The sample consisted of peripheral blood mononuclear cells (PBMCs), taken at baseline. These receptors were obtained from a human donor with classical Hodgkin lymphoma.

DNA for the CDR3: TGTGCCAGCAGCCCCGGGACAGGGTTTGATGAGCAGTTCTTC. Its protein product is CASSPGTGFDEQFF. J is TRBJ2-1 and V is TRBV7-9; 9 nucleotides agree with TRBD1. This CDR3 is 14 amino acids long. V dropped 5 bases and J dropped 8; count of bases not matched to a gene: 7. The germline CDR1 and CDR2 sequences are SEHNR and FQNEAQ (reference sequence).

The rearrangement joins TRBV30 to TRBJ1-5; 7 bases are a match to TRBD1. The length of the CDR3 is 13 residues. Germline assignment: CDR1 GTSNPN and CDR2 SVGIG (reference sequence). The V gene end was trimmed by 4 bases and the J gene end by 4 bases; junction bases not matched to a gene: 4. CDR3 region: CAWNPGQNQPQHF. The CDR3 bases are TGTGCCTGGAACCCGGGACAGAATCAGCCCCAGCATTTT. Combining the CDR3 with reference TRBV30 and TRBJ1-5 gives the whole variable domain SQTIHQWPATLVQPVGSPLSLECTVEGTSNPNLYWYRQAAGRGLQLLFYSVGIGQISSEVPQNLSASRPQDRQFILSSKKLLLSDSGFYLCAWNPGQNQPQHFGDGTRLSIL.

This clone was picked up a small number of times. The chain joins TRBV6-1 to TRBJ1-2, with D unresolved. Germline V gene sequence: CDR1 MNHNS, CDR2 SASEGT. The CDR3 contains 13 residues. Trimming took 8 bases from V and 1 from J, leaving 11 bases between them. The CDR3 region has the DNA TGTGCCAGCTCTGACAAGAGTAACTATGGCTACACCTTC. It codes for CASSDKSNYGYTF.

This clone was recorded a few times. The gene calls are TRBV4-2 and TRBJ1-2; possibly TRBD1 for D (6 bases). CDR3 length: 19 residues. Germline lookup yields CDR1 LGHNA and CDR2 YNFKEQ. The V gene lost 0 bases and the J gene lost 0 bases, with 20 bases spanning the gap. The CDR3: CASSQDPQGIASPNYGYTF. The CDR3 DNA is TGTGCCAGCAGCCAAGACCCCCAGGGGATAGCCTCACCTAACTATGGCTACACCTTC.

The chain joins TRBV5-1 to TRBJ2-3; 10 nucleotides align to TRBD2. Germline CDR1 SGHRS, CDR2 YFSETQ. Trimming removed 1 base from V and 1 base from J; junction bases left unmatched: 0. CDR3 length: 15 residues. CDR3 nucleotides: TGCGCCAGCAGCTTGACTAGCGGGGGCACAGATACGCAGTATTTT. This codes for CASSLTSGGTDTQYF.